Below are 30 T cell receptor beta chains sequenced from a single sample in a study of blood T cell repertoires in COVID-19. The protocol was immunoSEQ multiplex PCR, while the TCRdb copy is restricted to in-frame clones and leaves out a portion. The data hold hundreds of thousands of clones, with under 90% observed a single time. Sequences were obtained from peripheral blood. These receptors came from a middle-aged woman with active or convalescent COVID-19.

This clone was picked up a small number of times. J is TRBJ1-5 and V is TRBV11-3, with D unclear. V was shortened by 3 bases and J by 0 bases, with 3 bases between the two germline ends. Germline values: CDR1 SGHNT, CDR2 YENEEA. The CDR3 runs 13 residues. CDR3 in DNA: TGTGCCAGCAGCTTCCTTAGCAATCAGCCCCAGCATTTT. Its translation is CASSFLSNQPQHF.

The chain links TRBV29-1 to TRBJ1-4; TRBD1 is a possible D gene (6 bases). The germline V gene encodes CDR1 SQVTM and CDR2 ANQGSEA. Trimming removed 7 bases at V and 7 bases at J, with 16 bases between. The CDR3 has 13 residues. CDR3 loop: CSGSGGNVEKLFF. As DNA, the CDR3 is TGCAGCGGATCTGGGGGCAACGTTGAAAAACTGTTTTTT.

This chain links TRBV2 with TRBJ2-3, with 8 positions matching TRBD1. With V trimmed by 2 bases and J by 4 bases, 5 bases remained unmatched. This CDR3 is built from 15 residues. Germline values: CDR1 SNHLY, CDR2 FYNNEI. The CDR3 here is CASSEIVQGADTQYF. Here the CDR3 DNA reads TGTGCCAGCAGTGAAATTGTACAGGGGGCAGATACGCAGTATTTT.

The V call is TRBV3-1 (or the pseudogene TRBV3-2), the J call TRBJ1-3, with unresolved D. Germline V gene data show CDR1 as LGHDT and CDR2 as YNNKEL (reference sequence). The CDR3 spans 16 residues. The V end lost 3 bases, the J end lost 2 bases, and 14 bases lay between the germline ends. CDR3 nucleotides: TGTGCCAGCAGCCAGATGGCGGGGTCCACTGGAAACACCATATATTTT. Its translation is CASSQMAGSTGNTIYF.

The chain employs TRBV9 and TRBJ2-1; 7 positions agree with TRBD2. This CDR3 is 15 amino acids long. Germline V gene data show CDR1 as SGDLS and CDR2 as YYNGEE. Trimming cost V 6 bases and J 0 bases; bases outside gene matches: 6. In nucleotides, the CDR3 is TGTGCCAGCACCCCCGGGAGGTCCTCCTACAATGAGCAGTTCTTC. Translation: CASTPGRSSYNEQFF.

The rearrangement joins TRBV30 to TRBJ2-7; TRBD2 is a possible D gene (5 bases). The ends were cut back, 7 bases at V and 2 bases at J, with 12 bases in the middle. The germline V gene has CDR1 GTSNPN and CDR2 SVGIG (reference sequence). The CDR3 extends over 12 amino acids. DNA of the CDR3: TGTGCCTCGGGCGGAGGTACCTACGAGCAGTACTTC. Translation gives CASGGGTYEQYF.

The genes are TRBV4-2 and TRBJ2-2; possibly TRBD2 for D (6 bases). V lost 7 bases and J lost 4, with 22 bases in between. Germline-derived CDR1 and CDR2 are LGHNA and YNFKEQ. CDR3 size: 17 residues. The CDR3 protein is CASNIRSGRRATGELFF. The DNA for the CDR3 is TGTGCCAGCAACATTCGGAGCGGAAGGAGGGCCACCGGGGAGCTGTTTTTT.

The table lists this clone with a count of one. CDR3 protein: CASSLLRQGALGQPQHF. The CDR3 nucleotides are TGTGCCAGCAGTCTACTAAGACAGGGGGCCCTAGGACAGCCCCAGCATTTT. V usage is TRBV28 and J usage is TRBJ1-5, with TRBD1 identical over 10 bases. Germline V gene lookup returns CDR1 MDHEN and CDR2 SYDVKM. With 5 bases clipped from V and 7 bases from J, the junction kept 14 bases outside the gene matches. The CDR3 is 17 amino acids.

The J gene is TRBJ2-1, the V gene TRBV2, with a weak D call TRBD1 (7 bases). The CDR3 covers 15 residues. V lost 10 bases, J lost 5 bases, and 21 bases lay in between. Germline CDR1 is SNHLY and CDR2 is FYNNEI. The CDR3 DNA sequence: TGTGCCACCTCGGAGGGCAGGGGGGACCACAATGAGCAGTTCTTC. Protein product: CATSEGRGDHNEQFF.

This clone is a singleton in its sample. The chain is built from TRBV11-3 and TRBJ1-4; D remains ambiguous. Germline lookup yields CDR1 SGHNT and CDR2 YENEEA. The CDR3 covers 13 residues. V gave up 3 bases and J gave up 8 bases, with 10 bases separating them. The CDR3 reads CASSFRVGEKLFF. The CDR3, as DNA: TGTGCCAGCAGCTTCCGGGTCGGGGAAAAACTGTTTTTT.

As DNA, the CDR3 is TGTGCCAGTAGTATCTCCGGGACACCCGATCAGCCCCAGCATTTT. It codes for CASSISGTPDQPQHF. V usage is TRBV19 and J usage is TRBJ1-5; tentative D call: TRBD1 (6 bases). CDR3 length: 15 amino acids. With 3 bases removed from V and 5 bases from J, the gap between germline ends came to 14 bases. The V gene's germline CDR1 is LNHDA and CDR2 SQIVND (reference sequence). The variable domain in full, completed from reference TRBV19 and TRBJ1-5, reads DGGITQSPKYLFRKEGQNVTLSCEQNLNHDAMYWYRQDPGQGLRLIYYSQIVNDFQKGDIAEGYSVSREKKESFPLTVTSAQKNPTAFYLCASSISGTPDQPQHFGDGTRLSIL.

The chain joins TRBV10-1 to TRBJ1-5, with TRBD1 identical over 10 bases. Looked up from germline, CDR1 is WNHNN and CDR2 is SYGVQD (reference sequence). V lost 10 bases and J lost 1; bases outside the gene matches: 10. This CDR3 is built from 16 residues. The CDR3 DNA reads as TGCGCCAAGGATCGACCGGGACAGGGGAGCAATCAGCCCCAGCATTTT. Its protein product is CAKDRPGQGSNQPQHF.

This CDR3 reads CASSESGNTEAFF. The CDR3 coding sequence is TGTGCCAGCAGTGAATCAGGAAACACTGAAGCTTTCTTT. This chain uses TRBV25-1 with TRBJ1-1; no clear D. Trimming removed 1 base from V and 2 bases from J, with 5 bases in between. The CDR3 spans 13 residues. From germline, CDR1 is MGHDK and CDR2 SYGVNS.

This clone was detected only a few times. The CDR3 nucleotides read TGTGCCAGCAGCCCCGGGGGGAGAGGTAACACCGGGGAGCTGTTTTTT. This gives the protein CASSPGGRGNTGELFF. This chain uses TRBV5-4 with TRBJ2-2, with 7 bases fitting TRBD2. The CDR3 covers 16 residues. Trimming at V came to 4 bases and at J to 2 bases, leaving 8 bases not matched to a gene. The V gene's germline CDR1 is SGHNT and CDR2 YYREEE (reference sequence).

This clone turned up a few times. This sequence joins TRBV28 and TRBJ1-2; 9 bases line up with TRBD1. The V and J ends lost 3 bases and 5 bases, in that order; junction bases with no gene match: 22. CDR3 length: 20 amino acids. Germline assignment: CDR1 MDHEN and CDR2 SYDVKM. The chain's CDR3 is CASSFLPAGQGKLALYGYTF. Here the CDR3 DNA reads TGTGCCAGCAGTTTTCTACCCGCGGGACAGGGAAAGTTAGCACTATATGGCTACACCTTC.

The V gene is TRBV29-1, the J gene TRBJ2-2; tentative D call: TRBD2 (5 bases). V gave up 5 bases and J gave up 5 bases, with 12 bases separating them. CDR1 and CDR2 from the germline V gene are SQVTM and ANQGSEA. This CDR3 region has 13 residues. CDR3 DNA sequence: TGCAGCGTTTCGCAGCGGCAAACCGGGGAGCTGTTTTTT. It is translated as CSVSQRQTGELFF.

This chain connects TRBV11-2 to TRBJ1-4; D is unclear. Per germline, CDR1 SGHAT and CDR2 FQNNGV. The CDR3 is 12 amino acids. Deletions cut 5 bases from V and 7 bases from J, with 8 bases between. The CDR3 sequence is CASSPSGEKLFF. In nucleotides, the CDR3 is TGTGCCAGCAGCCCTAGTGGTGAAAAACTGTTTTTT.

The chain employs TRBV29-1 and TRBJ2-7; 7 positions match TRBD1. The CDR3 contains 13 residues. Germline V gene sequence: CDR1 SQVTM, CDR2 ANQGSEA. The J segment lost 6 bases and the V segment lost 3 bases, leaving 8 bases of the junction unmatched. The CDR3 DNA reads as TGCAGCGTTGATCGGGACAGCCGGGGCGAGCAGTACTTC. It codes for CSVDRDSRGEQYF.

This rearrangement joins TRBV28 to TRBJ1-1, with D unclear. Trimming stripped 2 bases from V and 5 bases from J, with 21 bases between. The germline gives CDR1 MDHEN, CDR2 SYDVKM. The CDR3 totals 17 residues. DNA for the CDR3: TGTGCCAGCAGTTTAAGCAGGCACGGATACGTGAGTACTGAAGCTTTCTTT. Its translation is CASSLSRHGYVSTEAFF.

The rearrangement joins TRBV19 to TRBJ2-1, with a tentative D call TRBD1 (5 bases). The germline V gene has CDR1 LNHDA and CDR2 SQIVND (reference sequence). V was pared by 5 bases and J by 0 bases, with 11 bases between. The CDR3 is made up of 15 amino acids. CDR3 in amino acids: CASSPGSSSYNEQFF. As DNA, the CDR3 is TGTGCCAGTAGTCCAGGGTCCAGCTCCTACAATGAGCAGTTCTTC.

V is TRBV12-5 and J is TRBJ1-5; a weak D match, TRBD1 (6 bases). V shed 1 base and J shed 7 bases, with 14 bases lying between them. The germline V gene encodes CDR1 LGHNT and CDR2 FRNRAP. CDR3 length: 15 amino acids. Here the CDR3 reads CASGLASGVRQPQHF. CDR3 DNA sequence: TGTGCTAGTGGTTTGGCATCAGGGGTAAGACAGCCCCAGCATTTT.

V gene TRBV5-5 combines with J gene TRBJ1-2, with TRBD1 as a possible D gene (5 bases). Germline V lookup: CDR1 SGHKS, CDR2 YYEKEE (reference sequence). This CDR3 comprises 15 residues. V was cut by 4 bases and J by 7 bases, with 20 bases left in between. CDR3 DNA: TGTGCCAGCAGCGCTGAAGGGGCCGTTTATGGTGGCTACACCTTC. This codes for CASSAEGAVYGGYTF.

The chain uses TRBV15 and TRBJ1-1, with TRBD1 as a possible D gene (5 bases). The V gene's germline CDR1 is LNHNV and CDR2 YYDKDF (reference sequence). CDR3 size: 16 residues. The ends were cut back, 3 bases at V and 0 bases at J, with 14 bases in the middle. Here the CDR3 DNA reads TGTGCCACCAGCAGTGATGAGACAGATATGAACACTGAAGCTTTCTTT. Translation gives CATSSDETDMNTEAFF. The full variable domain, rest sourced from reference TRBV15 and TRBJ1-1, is DAMVIQNPRYQVTQFGKPVTLSCSQTLNHNVMYWYQQKSSQAPKLLFHYYDKDFNNEADTPDNFQSRRPNTSFCFLDIRSPGLGDTAMYLCATSSDETDMNTEAFFGQGTRLTVV.

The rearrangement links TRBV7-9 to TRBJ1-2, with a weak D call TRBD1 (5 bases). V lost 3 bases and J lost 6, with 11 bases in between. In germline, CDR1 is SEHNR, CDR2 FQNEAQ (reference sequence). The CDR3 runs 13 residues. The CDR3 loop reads CASSFSGVDGYTF. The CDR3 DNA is TGTGCCAGCAGCTTTTCGGGGGTCGATGGCTACACCTTC.

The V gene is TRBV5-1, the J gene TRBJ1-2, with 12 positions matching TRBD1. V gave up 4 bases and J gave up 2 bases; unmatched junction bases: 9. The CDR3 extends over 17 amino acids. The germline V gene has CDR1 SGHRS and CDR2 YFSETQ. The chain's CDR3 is CASSLGTGGHGNYGYTF. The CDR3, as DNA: TGCGCCAGCAGCCTGGGGACAGGGGGCCATGGAAACTATGGCTACACCTTC.

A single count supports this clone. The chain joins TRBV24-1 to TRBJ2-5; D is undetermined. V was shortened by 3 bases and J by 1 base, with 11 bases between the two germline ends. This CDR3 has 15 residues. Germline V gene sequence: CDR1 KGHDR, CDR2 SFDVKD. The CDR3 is CATSDPMRRQETQYF. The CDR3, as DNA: TGTGCCACCAGTGATCCAATGCGGCGCCAAGAGACCCAGTACTTC.

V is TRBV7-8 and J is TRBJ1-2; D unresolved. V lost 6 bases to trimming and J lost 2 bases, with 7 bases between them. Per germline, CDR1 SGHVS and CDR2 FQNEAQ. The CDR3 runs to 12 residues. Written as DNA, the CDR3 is TGTGCCAGCAGTGAGGGAAACTATGGCTACACCTTC. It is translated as CASSEGNYGYTF.

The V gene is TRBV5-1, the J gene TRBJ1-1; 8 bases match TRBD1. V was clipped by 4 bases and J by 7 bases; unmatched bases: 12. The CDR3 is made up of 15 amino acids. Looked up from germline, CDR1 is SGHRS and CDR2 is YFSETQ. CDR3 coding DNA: TGCGCCAGCAGCAACCATGACAGGGGTGACCTTGAAGCTTTCTTT. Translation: CASSNHDRGDLEAFF.

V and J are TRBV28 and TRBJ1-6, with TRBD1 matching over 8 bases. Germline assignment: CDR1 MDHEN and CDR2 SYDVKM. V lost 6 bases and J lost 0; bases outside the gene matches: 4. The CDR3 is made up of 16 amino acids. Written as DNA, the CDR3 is TGTGCCAGCAGACGACAGGGGAGCTCCTATAATTCACCCCTCCACTTT. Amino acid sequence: CASRRQGSSYNSPLHF.

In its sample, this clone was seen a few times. CDR3 sequence (DNA): TGTGCCAGTAGTATGGGGCTAGCGGGGGCCATTACCTACAATGAGCAGTTCTTC. This sequence encodes CASSMGLAGAITYNEQFF. The chain couples TRBV19 to TRBJ2-1, with TRBD2 matching 10 bases. This CDR3 comprises 18 residues. V gave up 3 bases and J gave up 2 bases; unmatched junction bases: 10. In germline, CDR1 is LNHDA, CDR2 SQIVND (reference sequence).